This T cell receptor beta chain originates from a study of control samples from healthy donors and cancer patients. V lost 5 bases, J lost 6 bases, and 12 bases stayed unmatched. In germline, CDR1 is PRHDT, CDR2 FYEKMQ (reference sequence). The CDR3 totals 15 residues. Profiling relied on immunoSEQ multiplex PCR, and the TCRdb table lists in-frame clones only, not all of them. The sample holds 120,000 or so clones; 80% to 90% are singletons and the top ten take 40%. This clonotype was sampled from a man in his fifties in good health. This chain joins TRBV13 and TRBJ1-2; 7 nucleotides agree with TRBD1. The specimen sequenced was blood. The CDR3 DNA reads TGTGCCAGCAGCCTTGGGACAGTCCGACGAGATGGCTACACCTTC. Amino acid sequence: CASSLGTVRRDGYTF.